This entry lists 17 T cell receptor beta chains sequenced from one sample in a study of blood T cells in healthy people across ages. A second 7 to 11 cycle PCR used barcoded and J-beta primers. TCRdb reprocessed the 5' RACE reads via MiXCR and lists one record per CDR3 protein. The sample lists about 640,000 distinct CDR3 sequences, around 54% seen once, with over 30% in the top ten. Sequencing input: blood. These receptors came from a man aged 60 to 75 in good health.

The J gene is TRBJ1-2, the V gene TRBV6-6; possible D gene TRBD1, 5 bases. V was cut by 2 bases and J by 2 bases, with 12 bases left in between. The germline gives CDR1 MNHNY, CDR2 SVGAGI (reference sequence). The CDR3 sequence is 15 residues long. CDR3 residues: CASSYGYDRNYGYTF. DNA of the CDR3: TGTGCCAGCAGTTACGGGTATGACAGAAACTATGGCTACACCTTC.

The chain uses TRBV10-3 and TRBJ2-7; the D call may be TRBD1 or TRBD2 (5 bases each). TRBJ2-5 matches the DNA end more closely, so the J call is doubtful. CDR3 length: 13 amino acids. Germline CDR1 ENHRY, CDR2 SYGVKD. CDR3: CAISGGWQETQYF. Written as DNA, the CDR3 is TGTGCCATCAGTGGGGGGTGGCAAGAGACCCAGTACTTC.

The V gene is TRBV6-2 or TRBV6-3, the J gene TRBJ2-1, with 7 positions matching TRBD1. The assigned J gene may be wrong: the sequence end matches TRBJ2-7 better. From germline, CDR1 is MNHEY and CDR2 SVGEGT. The CDR3 loop spans 13 amino acids. CDR3 coding DNA: TGTGCCACTGCGACAGGGAACTACAATGAGCAGTACTTC. It encodes CATATGNYNEQYF.

This clonotype was observed a few times. This chain links TRBV5-6 with TRBJ2-1, with 15 bases matching TRBD2. Germline V gene sequence: CDR1 SGHDT, CDR2 YYEEEE. The CDR3 is 17 amino acids. The trim removed 3 bases at V and 4 bases at J, leaving 5 bases unmatched. The chain's CDR3 is CASSSGLAGGKYNEQFF. DNA of the CDR3: TGTGCCAGCAGCTCCGGACTAGCGGGGGGGAAATACAATGAGCAGTTCTTC.

The genes are TRBV27 and TRBJ2-7; possibly TRBD2 for D (5 bases). V was clipped by 1 base and J by 3 bases, with 7 bases between them. Germline V gives CDR1 MNHEY, CDR2 SMNVEV (reference sequence). The CDR3 totals 13 residues. The CDR3 loop reads CASSLWESYEQYF. CDR3 nucleotides: TGTGCCAGCAGTTTATGGGAGAGCTACGAGCAGTACTTC.

V and J are TRBV20-1 and TRBJ2-1; 9 bases fit TRBD2. Germline values: CDR1 DFQATT, CDR2 SNEGSKA (reference sequence). The CDR3 spans 14 residues. As DNA, the CDR3 is TGCAGCGTTAGCGGGGGTGACTCCTACAATGAGCAGTTCTTC. Protein sequence: CSVSGGDSYNEQFF.

The chain has TRBV4-2 and TRBJ1-5, with D maybe TRBD1 (5 bases). Trimming removed 4 bases from V and 3 bases from J, with 10 bases in between. The CDR3 length is 14 residues. CDR1 is LGHNA and CDR2 is YNFKEQ in the germline V gene. CDR3 sequence (DNA): TGTGCCAGCAGCCCGGGACCGGTCAATCAGCCCCAGCATTTT. This sequence encodes CASSPGPVNQPQHF.

This clonotype appeared a few times. This chain joins TRBV3-1 and TRBJ2-5; 7 nucleotides line up with TRBD2. The CDR3 runs to 15 residues. Unmatched junction bases numbered 3, after V lost 1 base and J lost 1 base. Germline CDR1 and CDR2: LGHDT and YNNKEL (reference sequence). The CDR3 is CASSQVIAGQETQYF. CDR3 DNA: TGTGCCAGCAGCCAAGTTATAGCGGGCCAAGAGACCCAGTACTTC.

The chain recombines TRBV11-2 with TRBJ2-5; possibly TRBD2 for D (6 bases). Trimming pared 8 bases from V and 4 bases from J, leaving 20 bases between. This CDR3 is 15 amino acids long. In germline, CDR1 is SGHAT, CDR2 FQNNGV. The CDR3 loop reads CASRRDHMGGETQYF. CDR3 sequence (DNA): TGTGCCAGCCGGAGAGACCACATGGGGGGAGAGACCCAGTACTTC.

This clonotype was seen just once. This sequence joins TRBV10-2 and TRBJ2-7; D is unresolved. Trimming left V 0 bases short and J 3 bases short, with 6 bases between. CDR1 and CDR2 from the germline V gene are WSHSY and SAAADI. The CDR3 is 13 residues long. The CDR3 DNA follows: TGCGCCAGCAGTGAGTCGAACAACTACGAGCAGTACTTC. Its translation is CASSESNNYEQYF.

This clonotype occurred a few times. The chain combines TRBV7-2 with TRBJ1-2; D may be TRBD1 (5 bases). This CDR3 has 14 residues. Trimming removed 8 bases from V and 6 bases from J, with 19 bases in between. Germline CDR1 SGHTA, CDR2 FQGNSA. CDR3 loop: CASAPKGRSDGYTF. CDR3 coding DNA: TGTGCCAGCGCACCCAAGGGACGATCTGATGGCTACACCTTC. The full variable domain, in which reference TRBV7-2 and TRBJ1-2 provide the parts outside the CDR3, is GAGVSQSPSNKVTEKGKDVELRCDPISGHTALYWYRQSLGQGLEFLIYFQGNSAPDKSGLPSDRFSAERTGGSVSTLTIQRTQQEDSAVYLCASAPKGRSDGYTFGSGTRLTVV.

The chain combines TRBV6-5 with TRBJ1-4; D perhaps matches TRBD1 (5 bases). Germline V gene lookup returns CDR1 MNHEY and CDR2 SVGAGI. This CDR3 has 14 amino acids. Trimming left V 4 bases short and J 3 bases short, with 9 bases between. CDR3 sequence reads: CASSFAGPNEKLFF. CDR3 bases: TGTGCCAGCAGTTTCGCGGGACCTAATGAAAAACTGTTTTTT.

Comments on this clonotype: A much larger clonotype is one base distant, so this may be a read error. The rearrangement joins TRBV5-1 to TRBJ2-1; D is perhaps TRBD2 (5 bases). Germline V gene data show CDR1 as SGHRS and CDR2 as YFSETQ. This CDR3 is 14 amino acids long. For the CDR3, the DNA is TGCGCCAGCAGCTTGGAACCCCCTAGCAATAAGCAGGTCTTC. Its translation: CASSLEPPSNKQVF. The full variable domain, in which reference TRBV5-1 and TRBJ2-1 provide the parts outside the CDR3, is KAGVTQTPRYLIKTRGQQVTLSCSPISGHRSVSWYQQTPGQGLQFLFEYFSETQRNKGNFPGRFSGRQFSNSRSEMNVSTLELGDSALYLCASSLEPPSNKQVFGPGTRLTVL.

The chain combines TRBV10-2 with TRBJ2-5, with 8 bases aligning to TRBD2. The end of the DNA aligns better with TRBJ2-7, so the J call may be wrong. Germline CDR1 WSHSY, CDR2 SAAADI. This CDR3 contains 16 residues. In DNA form, the CDR3 reads TGCGCCAGCAGTGAGCCCCTGGCGGGGGGACTCTACGAGCAGTACTTC. Its translation: CASSEPLAGGLYEQYF.

This rearrangement joins TRBV5-6 to TRBJ2-7, with TRBD1 matching 8 bases. The last part of the DNA fits TRBJ2-5 better; the J call may be wrong. This CDR3 is built from 14 residues. Germline V lookup: CDR1 SGHDT, CDR2 YYEEEE. The CDR3 reads CASSVVRGLETQYF. The CDR3 DNA follows: TGTGCCAGCAGCGTGGTCAGGGGGCTGGAGACCCAGTACTTC.

The table lists this clonotype with a few counts. The chain has TRBV5-1 and TRBJ1-1; 7 nucleotides agree with TRBD1. CDR1 is SGHRS and CDR2 is YFSETQ in the germline V gene. With 5 bases clipped from V and 0 bases from J, the junction kept 7 bases outside the gene matches. This CDR3 contains 15 residues. The CDR3 loop reads CASRRQGIVNTEAFF. Here the CDR3 DNA reads TGCGCCAGCAGACGACAGGGTATCGTGAACACTGAAGCTTTCTTT.

This clonotype was observed many times. The rearrangement links TRBV7-9 to TRBJ2-1, with D perhaps matching TRBD1 (6 bases). Deletions cut 1 base from V and 2 bases from J, with 21 bases between. CDR1 and CDR2 (germline): SEHNR, FQNEAQ (reference sequence). The CDR3 length is 19 residues. The CDR3 loop reads CASSLVVGQGKVPYNEQFF. For the CDR3, the DNA is TGTGCCAGCAGCTTAGTCGTCGGCCAGGGGAAGGTCCCCTACAATGAGCAGTTCTTC.